These 30 T cell receptor beta chains came from one sample sequenced in a study of beta chain features in type 1 diabetes. Every bit of the isolated RNA underwent reverse transcription, so sequencing read expressed TCRB transcripts. The repertoire was sequenced with immunoSEQ multiplex PCR; TCRdb's copy has only in-frame clones and lacks some. The table lists roughly 140,000 clones, over 7.5% of them singletons. Sequencing input: central memory CD4+ T cells from blood. These receptor sequences come from a man aged 18 to 30 in good health.

This clone was found a few times. The chain has TRBV5-1 and TRBJ2-2; 8 nucleotides align to TRBD2. This CDR3 spans 15 amino acids. After removal of 9 bases from V and 1 base from J, the junction contained 8 bases not matched to a gene. The germline V gene has CDR1 SGHRS and CDR2 YFSETQ. This chain's CDR3 is CATAGGGKNTGELFF. DNA for the CDR3: TGCGCCACCGCCGGGGGGGGCAAGAACACCGGGGAGCTGTTTTTT.

This clone was counted only a few times. The chain employs TRBV4-1 and TRBJ2-2, with D uncertain. The CDR3 length is 14 residues. Germline V gives CDR1 MGHRA, CDR2 YSYEKL. Trimming removed 0 bases at V and 4 bases at J, with 6 bases between. CDR3 in DNA: TGCGCCAGCAGCCAAGAAGAGCTCACCGGGGAGCTGTTTTTT. It specifies CASSQEELTGELFF.

The chain joins TRBV5-1 to TRBJ2-5; 8 bases map to TRBD1. Losses at the gene ends were 0 bases for V and 1 base for J; bases not matched to a gene: 5. From germline, CDR1 is SGHRS and CDR2 YFSETQ. The CDR3 runs to 16 residues. The CDR3 DNA reads as TGCGCCAGCAGCTTGGCCGTCGGGACAGGCCAAGAGACCCAGTACTTC. Translation gives CASSLAVGTGQETQYF.

This chain joins TRBV5-1 and TRBJ2-2; tentative D call: TRBD2 (7 bases). The CDR3 consists of 16 residues. Germline V gene lookup returns CDR1 SGHRS and CDR2 YFSETQ. Trimming removed 4 bases from V and 4 bases from J, with 17 bases in between. In DNA, the CDR3 is TGCGCCAGCAGCCCTTCCGGGGGGCTAAGCACCGGGGAGCTGTTTTTT. This sequence encodes CASSPSGGLSTGELFF. The entire variable domain, with the rest obtained from reference TRBV5-1 and TRBJ2-2, is as follows: KAGVTQTPRYLIKTRGQQVTLSCSPISGHRSVSWYQQTPGQGLQFLFEYFSETQRNKGNFPGRFSGRQFSNSRSEMNVSTLELGDSALYLCASSPSGGLSTGELFFGEGSRLTVL.

This chain joins TRBV5-1 and TRBJ2-3, with 9 bases fitting TRBD1. The CDR3 runs 15 residues. From germline, CDR1 is SGHRS and CDR2 YFSETQ. After removal of 4 bases from V and 6 bases from J, the junction contained 9 bases not matched to a gene. CDR3 loop: CASSPDGQGIDTQYF. The CDR3 DNA is TGCGCCAGCAGCCCTGACGGACAGGGGATCGATACGCAGTATTTT.

The V call is TRBV4-1, the J call TRBJ2-7; D may be TRBD1 (5 bases). Germline CDR1 and CDR2: MGHRA and YSYEKL. This CDR3 has 12 amino acids. V lost 0 bases and J 7 bases, leaving 7 bases between the germline ends. The CDR3 loop is CASSQEWTEQYF. The CDR3 nucleotides read TGCGCCAGCAGCCAAGAATGGACAGAGCAGTACTTC.

The sample holds a few counts of this clone. The chain employs TRBV7-2 and TRBJ1-1, with D possibly matching TRBD1 (5 bases). Germline V lookup: CDR1 SGHTA, CDR2 FQGNSA. V shed 1 base and J shed 10 bases, with 13 bases lying between them. CDR3 length: 13 amino acids. The CDR3 region is CASSLVRTQRAFF. DNA of the CDR3: TGTGCCAGCAGCTTAGTTAGGACACAAAGAGCTTTCTTT.

The rearrangement joins TRBV19 to TRBJ1-5; 7 nucleotides agree with TRBD1. CDR1 is LNHDA, CDR2 SQIVND, per germline (reference sequence). After removal of 5 bases from V and 7 bases from J, the junction contained 8 bases not matched to a gene. CDR3 length: 14 amino acids. This CDR3 reads CASSGTARRQPQHF. The CDR3 nucleotides read TGTGCCAGTAGTGGGACAGCGCGCAGACAGCCCCAGCATTTT.

This clone has more than one count but fewer than ten. The J gene is TRBJ2-3, the V gene TRBV5-4; 10 bases align to TRBD2. The V gene's germline CDR1 is SGHNT and CDR2 YYREEE (reference sequence). The CDR3 is 17 amino acids. The J segment lost 0 bases and the V segment lost 1 base, leaving 5 bases of the junction unmatched. DNA for the CDR3: TGTGCCAGCAGCTTGTCGGCTAGCGGGAGTAGCACAGATACGCAGTATTTT. This codes for CASSLSASGSSTDTQYF.

This rearrangement joins TRBV6-1 to TRBJ1-2; D not resolved. The germline gives CDR1 MNHNS, CDR2 SASEGT. With 2 bases removed from V and 4 bases from J, the gap between germline ends came to 14 bases. There are 15 residues in the CDR3. This CDR3 is CASSEWGATTYGYTF. CDR3 nucleotides: TGTGCCAGCAGTGAATGGGGAGCCACCACCTATGGCTACACCTTC.

This chain connects TRBV7-9 to TRBJ2-5, with 11 bases matching TRBD1. Germline-derived CDR1 and CDR2 are SEHNR and FQNEAQ (reference sequence). The CDR3 totals 18 residues. Trimming cost V 5 bases and J 5 bases; bases outside gene matches: 16. CDR3 in amino acids: CASSPGAGQGARRETQYF. CDR3 nucleotides: TGTGCCAGCAGCCCAGGAGCAGGACAGGGGGCGAGGCGGGAGACCCAGTACTTC. Based on the CDR3 plus reference TRBV7-9 and TRBJ2-5, the full variable domain is DTGVSQNPRHKITKRGQNVTFRCDPISEHNRLYWYRQTLGQGPEFLTYFQNEAQLEKSRLLSDRFSAERPKGSFSTLEIQRTEQGDSAMYLCASSPGAGQGARRETQYFGPGTRLLVL.

The table lists this clone with a count of one. The V gene is TRBV20-1, the J gene TRBJ2-7, with D perhaps TRBD1 (6 bases). CDR3 length equals 11 residues. Trimming took 5 bases from V and 7 from J, leaving 12 bases between them. Germline V gene lookup returns CDR1 DFQATT and CDR2 SNEGSKA (reference sequence). For the CDR3, the DNA is TGCAGTGCTCGACAGGAAAGGGAGCAGTACTTC. The encoded protein is CSARQEREQYF.

This clone occurred a few times. This sequence joins TRBV27 and TRBJ1-5; D is possibly TRBD1 (6 bases). CDR1 is MNHEY, CDR2 SMNVEV, per germline (reference sequence). Deletions cut 6 bases from V and 0 bases from J, with 9 bases between. The CDR3 extends over 14 amino acids. CDR3 in amino acids: CASSPGDSNQPQHF. The CDR3 DNA sequence: TGTGCCAGCAGCCCAGGGGATAGCAATCAGCCCCAGCATTTT.

This sequence joins TRBV7-9 and TRBJ1-4; TRBD1 might be the D (5 bases). V lost 9 bases and J lost 8, with 16 bases in between. Germline CDR1 and CDR2: SEHNR and FQNEAQ (reference sequence). The CDR3 runs to 13 residues. The CDR3: CASKKGAREKLFF. The CDR3 coding sequence is TGTGCCAGTAAAAAAGGGGCTCGGGAAAAACTGTTTTTT.

The CDR3 nucleotides read TGCGCCAGCAGCTTGGTACAGGTAGACTACGAGCAGTACTTC. Its translation is CASSLVQVDYEQYF. The V gene is TRBV5-1, the J gene TRBJ2-7, with TRBD1 as a possible D gene (5 bases). CDR3 length: 14 residues. V lost 0 bases, J lost 3 bases, and 10 bases lay in between. The germline V gene has CDR1 SGHRS and CDR2 YFSETQ. Full variable domain (missing parts from reference TRBV5-1 and TRBJ2-7): KAGVTQTPRYLIKTRGQQVTLSCSPISGHRSVSWYQQTPGQGLQFLFEYFSETQRNKGNFPGRFSGRQFSNSRSEMNVSTLELGDSALYLCASSLVQVDYEQYFGPGTRLTVT.

This clone appeared a few times. The rearrangement uses TRBV7-3 and TRBJ2-3; D is perhaps TRBD1 (6 bases). Trimming took 6 bases from V and 1 from J, leaving 14 bases between them. The CDR3 has 15 amino acids. Germline CDR1 reads SGHTA; CDR2 reads FQGTGA. CDR3 amino acids: CASRRPGQRTDTQYF. CDR3 sequence (DNA): TGTGCCAGCAGGAGACCGGGACAACGCACAGATACGCAGTATTTT.

Ten or more counts support this clone. The V and J genes are TRBV11-2 and TRBJ2-1; 11 bases match TRBD2. The germline gives CDR1 SGHAT, CDR2 FQNNGV. There are 18 residues in the CDR3. Germline trimming cut 2 bases from V and 4 bases from J; bases unmatched to any gene: 10. The CDR3 is CASSLRLLGTSGYNEQFF. The CDR3 region has the DNA TGTGCCAGCAGCTTACGGTTGTTGGGGACTAGCGGATACAATGAGCAGTTCTTC.

The chain has TRBV29-1 and TRBJ2-1; D might be TRBD2 (5 bases). This CDR3 contains 16 residues. V dropped 6 bases and J dropped 8 bases, with 26 bases sitting between them. Germline CDR1 is SQVTM and CDR2 is ANQGSEA. The CDR3 bases are TGCAGCGTCAAGCGGTCTTGGGGAAACCTATTCCATGAGCAGTTCTTC. This codes for CSVKRSWGNLFHEQFF.

The table lists this clone with a few counts. The V and J genes are TRBV28 and TRBJ1-2; TRBD1 agrees at 9 bases. CDR1 is MDHEN and CDR2 is SYDVKM in the germline V gene. The V gene end was trimmed by 5 bases and the J gene end by 8 bases; junction bases not matched to a gene: 12. The CDR3 loop spans 15 amino acids. The CDR3 coding sequence is TGTGCCAGCAGTCCCGCGGACAGGGGCCCCGGAGGCTACACCTTC. It specifies CASSPADRGPGGYTF.

The rearrangement links TRBV5-4 to TRBJ1-4; 7 bases align to TRBD1. Trimming at V came to 4 bases and at J to 8 bases, leaving 11 bases not matched to a gene. In germline, CDR1 is SGHNT, CDR2 YYREEE (reference sequence). CDR3 length: 15 amino acids. The CDR3 loop is CASSHPGQTIEKLFF. DNA for the CDR3: TGTGCCAGCAGCCACCCGGGACAGACGATAGAAAAACTGTTTTTT.

This clone has only a few counts. The V call is TRBV6-5, the J call TRBJ1-1; 7 bases are shared with TRBD1. Germline V gives CDR1 MNHEY, CDR2 SVGAGI. Unmatched junction bases numbered 12, after V lost 6 bases and J lost 5 bases. CDR3 length: 15 amino acids. CDR3 nucleotides: TGTGCCAGCAGGTTTGGAGGGGGCGCGTGGACTGAAGCTTTCTTT. It translates to CASRFGGGAWTEAFF.

This clone has a handful of counts. This sequence joins TRBV28 and TRBJ2-1, with D possibly matching TRBD2 (6 bases). This CDR3 is built from 14 residues. From germline, CDR1 is MDHEN and CDR2 SYDVKM. V lost 5 bases and J 0 bases, leaving 8 bases between the germline ends. The CDR3 loop reads CASSRGSSYNEQFF. CDR3 DNA sequence: TGTGCCAGCAGTCGGGGGAGCTCCTACAATGAGCAGTTCTTC.

This clone was seen many times. The chain joins TRBV29-1 to TRBJ1-1; 11 bases are shared with TRBD1. The CDR3 spans 13 residues. Germline V gives CDR1 SQVTM, CDR2 ANQGSEA. J lost 5 bases, V lost 4 bases, and 3 bases had no gene match. CDR3 sequence reads: CSVGGTGGTEAFF. Here the CDR3 DNA reads TGCAGCGTTGGAGGGACAGGGGGTACTGAAGCTTTCTTT.

The J gene is TRBJ1-5, the V gene TRBV7-2; tentative D call: TRBD1 (5 bases). Trimming took 6 bases from V and 5 from J, leaving 11 bases between them. The CDR3 consists of 13 residues. Germline CDR1 is SGHTA and CDR2 is FQGNSA. The CDR3 reads CASSEAGDQPQHF. CDR3 bases: TGTGCCAGCAGTGAGGCGGGGGATCAGCCCCAGCATTTT.

The V call is TRBV7-9, the J call TRBJ1-3; D gene unclear. The CDR3 consists of 14 residues. Germline V lookup: CDR1 SEHNR, CDR2 FQNEAQ (reference sequence). The V end lost 6 bases, the J end lost 5 bases, and 14 bases lay between the germline ends. CDR3 amino acids: CASSRTDSRNTIYF. As DNA, the CDR3 is TGTGCCAGCAGTAGGACGGACTCCAGAAACACCATATATTTT.

This chain joins TRBV5-8 and TRBJ2-1, with TRBD1 identical over 12 bases. Trimming removed 1 base from V and 6 bases from J; junction bases left unmatched: 2. CDR3 size: 15 residues. CDR1 and CDR2 (germline): SGHTS, YDEGEE. The CDR3 reads CASSLRDRGLNEQFF. CDR3 DNA sequence: TGTGCCAGCAGCTTGAGGGACAGGGGGCTCAATGAGCAGTTCTTC.

CDR3 residues: CSAARDPNYGYTF. CDR3 in DNA: TGCAGCGCCGCACGGGATCCCAACTATGGCTACACCTTC. The chain joins TRBV29-1 to TRBJ1-2; D gene ambiguous. The V end lost 7 bases, the J end lost 2 bases, and 14 bases lay between the germline ends. The CDR3 consists of 13 residues. CDR1 and CDR2 from the germline V gene are SQVTM and ANQGSEA.

This clone occurred a few times. The chain couples TRBV19 to TRBJ2-7, with 7 bases that match TRBD2. J was trimmed by 3 bases and V by 3 bases; bases with no gene match: 5. In germline, CDR1 is LNHDA, CDR2 SQIVND (reference sequence). The CDR3 has 14 amino acids. In DNA, the CDR3 is TGTGCCAGTAGTATCCCCGGACTAGACTACGAGCAGTACTTC. Translating it yields CASSIPGLDYEQYF.

There are a few counts of this clone. The rearrangement joins TRBV4-3 to TRBJ1-1, with a tentative D call TRBD1 (6 bases). The germline gives CDR1 LGHNA, CDR2 YSLEER. This CDR3 comprises 15 residues. The germline V and J ends were trimmed by 6 bases and 1 base, with 15 bases remaining between them. CDR3 DNA sequence: TGCGCCAGCAGGGGGGGGGCTACGAGGAACACTGAAGCTTTCTTT. This codes for CASRGGATRNTEAFF.

This clone has only a few counts. The V gene is TRBV7-8, the J gene TRBJ2-3, with TRBD2 identical over 11 bases. With 5 bases clipped from V and 5 bases from J, the junction kept 6 bases outside the gene matches. There are 15 residues in the CDR3. Germline V lookup: CDR1 SGHVS, CDR2 FQNEAQ. CDR3 amino acids: CASSLMGLAEDTQYF. The DNA of the CDR3 is TGTGCCAGCAGCCTTATGGGACTAGCGGAAGATACGCAGTATTTT.